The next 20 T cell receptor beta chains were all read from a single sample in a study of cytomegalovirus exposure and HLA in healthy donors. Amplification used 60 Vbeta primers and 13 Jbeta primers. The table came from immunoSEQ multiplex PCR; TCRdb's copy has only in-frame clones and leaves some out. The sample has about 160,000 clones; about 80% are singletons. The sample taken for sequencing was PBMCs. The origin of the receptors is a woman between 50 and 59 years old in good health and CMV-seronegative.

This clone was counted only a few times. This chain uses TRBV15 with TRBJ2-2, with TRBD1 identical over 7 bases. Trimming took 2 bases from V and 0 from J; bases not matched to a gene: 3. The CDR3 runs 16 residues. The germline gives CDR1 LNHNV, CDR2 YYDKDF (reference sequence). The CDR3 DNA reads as TGTGCCACCAGCAGACAGGGGGTCGCGAACACCGGGGAGCTGTTTTTT. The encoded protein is CATSRQGVANTGELFF.

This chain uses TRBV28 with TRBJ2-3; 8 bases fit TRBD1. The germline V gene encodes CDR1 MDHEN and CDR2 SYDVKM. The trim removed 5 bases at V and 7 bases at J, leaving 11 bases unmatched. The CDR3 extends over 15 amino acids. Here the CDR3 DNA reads TGTGCCAGCAGTCCCCCTCAGGGGGCTCAGAATACGCAGTATTTT. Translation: CASSPPQGAQNTQYF.

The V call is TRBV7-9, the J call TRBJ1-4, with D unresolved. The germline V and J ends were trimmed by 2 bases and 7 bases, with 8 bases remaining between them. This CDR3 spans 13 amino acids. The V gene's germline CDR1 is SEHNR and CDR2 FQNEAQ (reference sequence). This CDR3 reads CASSLTIGEKLFF. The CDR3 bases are TGTGCCAGCAGCTTAACCATCGGTGAAAAACTGTTTTTT.

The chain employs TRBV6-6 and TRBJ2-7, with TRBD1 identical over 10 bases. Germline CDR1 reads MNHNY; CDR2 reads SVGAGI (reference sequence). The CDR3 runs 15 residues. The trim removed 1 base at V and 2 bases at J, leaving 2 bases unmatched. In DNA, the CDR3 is TGTGCCAGCAGTTACTTGGGACAGGGGACCTACGAGCAGTACTTC. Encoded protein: CASSYLGQGTYEQYF.

This chain's CDR3 is CAISDRGYEQYF. The DNA for the CDR3 is TGTGCCATCAGTGATAGAGGGTACGAGCAGTACTTC. This chain links TRBV10-3 with TRBJ2-7, with D perhaps TRBD2 (5 bases). This CDR3 has 12 residues. Trimming left V 3 bases short and J 4 bases short, with 7 bases between. Germline CDR1 and CDR2: ENHRY and SYGVKD.

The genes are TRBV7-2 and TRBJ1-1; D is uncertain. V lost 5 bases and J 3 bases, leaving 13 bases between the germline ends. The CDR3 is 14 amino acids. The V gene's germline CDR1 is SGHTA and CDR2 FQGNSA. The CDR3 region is CASSPRAGDTEAFF. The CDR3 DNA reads TGTGCCAGCAGCCCGCGCGCGGGAGACACTGAAGCTTTCTTT.

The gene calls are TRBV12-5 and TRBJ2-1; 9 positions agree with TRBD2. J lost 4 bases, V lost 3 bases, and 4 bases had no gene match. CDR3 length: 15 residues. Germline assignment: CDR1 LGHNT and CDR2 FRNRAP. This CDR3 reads CASGLGLATYNEQFF. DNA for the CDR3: TGTGCTAGTGGTTTAGGACTAGCGACTTACAATGAGCAGTTCTTC.

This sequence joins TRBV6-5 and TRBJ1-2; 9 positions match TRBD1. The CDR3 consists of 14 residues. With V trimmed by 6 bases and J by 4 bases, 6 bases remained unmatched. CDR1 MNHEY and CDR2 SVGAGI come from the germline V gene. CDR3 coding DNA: TGTGCCAGCAGGAGGACAGGGGCTGGCTATGGCTACACCTTC. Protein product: CASRRTGAGYGYTF.

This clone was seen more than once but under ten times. CDR3 nucleotides: TGTGCCAGCAGCTTACTAAGGGGCAGCAATCAGCCCCAGCATTTT. Protein product: CASSLLRGSNQPQHF. This chain connects TRBV7-6 to TRBJ1-5; tentatively, D is TRBD1 (5 bases). The CDR3 is 15 amino acids. In germline, CDR1 is SGHVS, CDR2 FNYEAQ. V gave up 2 bases and J gave up 1 base, with 9 bases separating them.

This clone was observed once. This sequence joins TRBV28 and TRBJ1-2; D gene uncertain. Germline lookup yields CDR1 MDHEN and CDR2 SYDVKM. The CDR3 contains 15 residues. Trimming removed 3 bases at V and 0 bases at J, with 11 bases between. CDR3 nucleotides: TGTGCCAGCAGTTTTCTGGAGCGCCCTAACTATGGCTACACCTTC. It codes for CASSFLERPNYGYTF.

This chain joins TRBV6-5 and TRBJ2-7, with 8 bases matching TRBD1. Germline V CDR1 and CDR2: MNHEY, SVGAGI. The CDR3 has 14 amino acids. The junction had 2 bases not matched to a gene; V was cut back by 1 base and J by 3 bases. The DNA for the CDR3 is TGTGCCAGCAGTTACTATGGACAGGGCTACGAGCAGTACTTC. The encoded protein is CASSYYGQGYEQYF.

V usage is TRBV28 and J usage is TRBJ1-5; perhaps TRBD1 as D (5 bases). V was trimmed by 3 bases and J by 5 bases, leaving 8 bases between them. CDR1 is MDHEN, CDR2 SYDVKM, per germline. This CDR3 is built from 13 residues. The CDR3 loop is CASSFGRDQPQHF. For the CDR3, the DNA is TGTGCCAGCAGTTTCGGCAGGGATCAGCCCCAGCATTTT. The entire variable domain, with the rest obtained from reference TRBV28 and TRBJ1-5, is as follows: DVKVTQSSRYLVKRTGEKVFLECVQDMDHENMFWYRQDPGLGLRLIYFSYDVKMKEKGDIPEGYSVSREKKERFSLILESASTNQTSMYLCASSFGRDQPQHFGDGTRLSIL.

The CDR3 protein is CASSFSIPGLAGETQYF. CDR3 DNA sequence: TGCGCCAGCAGCTTTTCCATCCCGGGACTAGCGGGAGAGACCCAGTACTTC. The J gene is TRBJ2-5, the V gene TRBV5-1; TRBD2 aligns across 12 bases. This CDR3 region has 17 residues. The ends lost 2 bases at V and 4 bases at J; junction bases unmatched: 9. Germline values: CDR1 SGHRS, CDR2 YFSETQ. The complete variable domain, with remaining parts taken from reference TRBV5-1 and TRBJ2-5, reads KAGVTQTPRYLIKTRGQQVTLSCSPISGHRSVSWYQQTPGQGLQFLFEYFSETQRNKGNFPGRFSGRQFSNSRSEMNVSTLELGDSALYLCASSFSIPGLAGETQYFGPGTRLLVL.

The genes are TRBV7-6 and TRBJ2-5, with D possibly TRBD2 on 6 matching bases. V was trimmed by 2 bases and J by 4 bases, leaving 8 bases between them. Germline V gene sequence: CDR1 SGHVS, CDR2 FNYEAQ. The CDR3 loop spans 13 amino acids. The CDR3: CASSLLAIETQYF. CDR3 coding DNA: TGTGCCAGCAGCTTACTAGCGATAGAGACCCAGTACTTC.

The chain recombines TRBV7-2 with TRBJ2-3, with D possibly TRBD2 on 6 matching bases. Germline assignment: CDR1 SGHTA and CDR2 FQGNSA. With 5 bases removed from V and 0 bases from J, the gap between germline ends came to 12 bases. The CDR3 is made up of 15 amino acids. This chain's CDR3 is CASSPMEGSTDTQYF. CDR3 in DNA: TGTGCCAGCAGCCCCATGGAGGGAAGCACAGATACGCAGTATTTT.

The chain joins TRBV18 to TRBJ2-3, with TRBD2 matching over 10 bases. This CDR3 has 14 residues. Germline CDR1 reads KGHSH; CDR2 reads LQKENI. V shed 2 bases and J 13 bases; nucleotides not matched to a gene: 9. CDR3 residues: CASSPSDLAGEEYF. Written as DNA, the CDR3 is TGTGCCAGCTCACCATCTGATCTAGCGGGAGAAGAGTATTTT.

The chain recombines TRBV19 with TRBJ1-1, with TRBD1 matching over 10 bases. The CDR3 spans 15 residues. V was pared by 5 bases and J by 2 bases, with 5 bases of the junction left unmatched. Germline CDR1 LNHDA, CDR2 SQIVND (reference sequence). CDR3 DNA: TGTGCCAGTAGTCCGAAGACAGGGGGCAACACTGAAGCTTTCTTT. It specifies CASSPKTGGNTEAFF.

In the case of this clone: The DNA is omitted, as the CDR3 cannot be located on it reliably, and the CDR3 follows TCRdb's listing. Here the CDR3 reads CASSILAVRRDYNEQFF. The chain recombines TRBV19 with TRBJ2-1; the table's D call, TRBD2, was not checked against the DNA. The CDR3 numbers 17 amino acids, ends counted. Germline CDR1 is LNHDA and CDR2 is SQIVND (reference sequence).

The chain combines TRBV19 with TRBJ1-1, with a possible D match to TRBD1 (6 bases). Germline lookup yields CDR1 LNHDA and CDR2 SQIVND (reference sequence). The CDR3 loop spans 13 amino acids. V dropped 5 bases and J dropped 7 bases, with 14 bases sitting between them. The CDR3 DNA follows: TGTGCCAGTAGTGTCAGGGGCTCCGTTGAAGCTTTCTTT. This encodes CASSVRGSVEAFF.

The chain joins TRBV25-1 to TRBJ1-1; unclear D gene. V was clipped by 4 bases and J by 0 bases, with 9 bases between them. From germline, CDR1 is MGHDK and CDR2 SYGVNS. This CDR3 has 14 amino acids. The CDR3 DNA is TGTGCCAGCAGTGTGAATCAGGTGAACACTGAAGCTTTCTTT. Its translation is CASSVNQVNTEAFF.